The clone carrying this T cell receptor beta chain was observed a few times. Its cognate antigen is unknown. This record comes from a study of blood T cells in healthy people across ages. Study outcomes and limitations: Naive T cell percentage showed a strong correlation with TCR beta diversity. Older age coincided with a roughly linear decline in TCR beta diversity per million T cells. PBMCs left unsorted prevented a conclusive naive versus antigen-experienced comparison.

Then a second PCR, running about 6 to 11 cycles, was carried out with a sample-barcoded 5' primer and a J-beta primer mix. TCRdb reprocessed the 5' RACE reads with MiXCR, giving one entry per CDR3 protein. The table records fewer than 2,000,000 distinct CDR3 sequences, around 40% of them present only once. The CDR3 has 16 residues. Deletions cut 5 bases from V and 4 bases from J, with 18 bases between. The J gene is TRBJ2-1, the V gene TRBV12-3 or TRBV12-4, with D perhaps matching TRBD2 (5 bases). The sample comprised blood. This TCR came from a human donor in good health. CDR3 DNA: TGTGCCAGCAGTCCGCATAGCCCCTCGGGATACAATGAGCAGTTCTTC. Protein sequence: CASSPHSPSGYNEQFF.